The clone carrying this T cell receptor (beta chain) was observed at least ten times. Its antigen is undetermined. Documented time point: persistent/refractory GD, antithyroid drugs over 5 years with positive TRAb. Preparation of the TCR library used RNA extracted from PBMCs. The sample belongs to a study of regulatory T cells in long-lasting Graves disease. Overall study results and limits: When disease was persistent, TRBV28, TRBJ1-2 and TRBJ2-5 were the favored segments.

Germline CDR1 and CDR2: LNHDA and SQIVND (reference sequence). The CDR3 runs 13 residues. V dropped 9 bases and J dropped 4; count of bases not matched to a gene: 2. CDR3-region Arm-PCR and iRepertoire HTBI primers produced the TCR beta libraries. TCRdb itself ran the multiplex PCR reads through MiXCR, one entry per CDR3 protein. The data hold around 500,000 distinct CDR3 sequences, with around 20% observed a single time. The rearrangement links TRBV19 to TRBJ2-2; 10 bases line up with TRBD1. The origin of this receptor is a female donor with Graves disease. This material consisted of peripheral blood mononuclear cells (PBMCs), taken when the disease was refractory, from a patient treated with antithyroid drugs. The CDR3 loop reads CASRDRGTGELFF. The CDR3 DNA sequence: TGTGCCAGCAGGGACAGGGGCACCGGGGAGCTGTTTTTT.